This T cell receptor (beta chain) comes out of a study of graft-versus-host responses after intestinal transplantation. Study summary: Induction with anti-thymocyte globulin, then tacrolimus and steroids for 2 to 3 years, was given to all recipients. General observations from the study: Allografts of one patient group, those with graft-donor T cell macrochimerism, had high graft-versus-host to host-versus-graft clonal ratios.

Generated by immunoSEQ multiplex PCR, the TCRdb table keeps only in-frame clones and is missing some. The sample shows tens of thousands of clones, about 95% of them seen only once. Germline V gene sequence: CDR1 SGHNT, CDR2 YENEEA. V lost 9 bases to trimming and J lost 4 bases; unmatched junction nucleotides: 5. This CDR3 region has 12 residues. About this clone: Its target is not known.

Sample: unstimulated CD8+ T cells sorted from spleen or lymph node cells, taken before transplant. The TCR sequence derives from a human donor who was the organ donor for an intestinal transplant. The chain recombines TRBV11-3 with TRBJ2-5; 7 bases agree with TRBD2. The CDR3 DNA reads as TGTGCCAGGAGGACTAGGCCAGAGACCCAGTACTTC. It encodes CARRTRPETQYF. Supplemented by reference TRBV11-3 and TRBJ2-5, the full variable domain reads EAGVVQSPRYKIIEKKQPVAFWCNPISGHNTLYWYLQNLGQGPELLIRYENEEAVDDSQLPKDRFSAERLKGVDSTLKIQPAELGDSAVYLCARRTRPETQYFGPGTRLLVL.